Detailed here is one T cell receptor beta chain. As yet, its antigen is unknown. This specimen belongs to a study of cytomegalovirus exposure and HLA in healthy donors. Across the whole study: Earlier, some 180 million T cells were analyzed, and approximately 110 million unique TCR beta sequences were found among them.

The PCR ran on 60 Vbeta and 13 Jbeta primers. Sequenced by immunoSEQ multiplex PCR; TCRdb stores in-frame clones only, minus some. Among more than 120,000 clones listed, about 84% were seen once. Per the germline V gene, CDR1 is SNHLY and CDR2 is FYNNEI. Trimming left V 6 bases short and J 2 bases short, with 8 bases between. The length of the CDR3 is 13 residues. The study's findings and limits: Presence/absence comparisons presumed near-even sequencing depth among donors.

The study sampled nominally healthy donors, though unrecorded immune exposures were likely. The receptor was derived from a woman aged 40 to 50 in good health and CMV-seropositive. What was sequenced was PBMCs. The chain joins TRBV2 to TRBJ1-5; D possibly corresponds to TRBD1 (6 bases). This chain's CDR3 is CASRQGGNQPQHF. CDR3 bases: TGTGCCAGCAGACAGGGCGGCAATCAGCCCCAGCATTTT.